Described below is a single T cell receptor (beta chain) sequence and its context. The antigen remains unidentified. Losses at the gene ends were 0 bases for V and 0 bases for J; bases not matched to a gene: 10. CDR1 and CDR2 (germline): MNHNS, SASEGT. The CDR3 is made up of 18 amino acids. The data were taken from a study of immune evolution from preneoplasia to lung adenocarcinoma. Study results and caveats: Top clone share appeared to fall from AAH through AIS, MIA, adenocarcinoma. Clonality was highest in normal lung, lower in later-stage lesions apparently.

Clones were sequenced by immunoSEQ multiplex PCR, and TCRdb holds only the in-frame ones, with some missing. The sample lists 8,500 to 13,000 clones, under 90% seen once, with 1.5% to 2% in the top ten. The sequenced sample consisted of FFPE minimally invasive lung adenocarcinoma tissue. This sequence joins TRBV6-1 and TRBJ2-5, with 7 bases aligning to TRBD1. This receptor was taken from a person between 65 and 79 years old with lung adenocarcinoma. The CDR3 nucleotides read TGTGCCAGCAGTGAAGCGGTGAGGGGGCTCTGGTACCAAGAGACCCAGTACTTC. Translated: CASSEAVRGLWYQETQYF.